These 9 T cell receptor beta chains share one sample of origin, sequenced in a study of T cell responses to AZD1222 COVID-19 vaccine. Assay: immunoSEQ multiplex PCR; the TCRdb copy retains only in-frame clones and omits some. The sample gives approximately 130,000 clones, approximately 91% of which show up once; over 5% is in the top ten. The sequences come from peripheral blood, collected 28 days after the second AZD1222 dose. All receptors come from an adult who received the AZD1222 COVID-19 vaccine.

V gene TRBV15 combines with J gene TRBJ1-2, with a tentative D call TRBD1 (6 bases). V was clipped by 1 base and J by 6 bases, with 9 bases between them. The CDR3 consists of 13 residues. Germline values: CDR1 LNHNV, CDR2 YYDKDF (reference sequence). The DNA for the CDR3 is TGTGCCACCAGCAGAGGGACAGCTCATGGCTACACCTTC. Encoded protein: CATSRGTAHGYTF.

The chain has TRBV2 and TRBJ1-2; 8 bases are a match to TRBD1. This CDR3 is 12 amino acids long. The V gene end was trimmed by 7 bases and the J gene end by 8 bases; junction bases not matched to a gene: 6. Germline CDR1 and CDR2: SNHLY and FYNNEI. The CDR3 reads CASKGQVGGYTF. For the CDR3, the DNA is TGTGCCAGCAAGGGACAGGTTGGAGGCTACACCTTC. Full variable domain (outside the CDR3, taken from reference TRBV2 and TRBJ1-2): EPEVTQTPSHQVTQMGQEVILRCVPISNHLYFYWYRQILGQKVEFLVSFYNNEISEKSEIFDDQFSVERPDGSNFTLKIRSTKLEDSAMYFCASKGQVGGYTFGSGTRLTVV.

The rearrangement links TRBV2 to TRBJ1-5; 9 bases are a match to TRBD1. Trimming removed 7 bases from V and 6 bases from J; junction bases left unmatched: 10. Germline V gives CDR1 SNHLY, CDR2 FYNNEI. The CDR3 is made up of 15 amino acids. The CDR3 DNA reads TGTGCCAGCACTAGAGACAGGGGGGAGAGTCAGCCCCAGCATTTT. This sequence encodes CASTRDRGESQPQHF.

This sequence joins TRBV6-5 and TRBJ1-2; D is ambiguous. The CDR3 is 13 amino acids. Deletions cut 2 bases from V and 0 bases from J, with 4 bases between. CDR1 MNHEY and CDR2 SVGAGI come from the germline V gene. CDR3 loop: CASSYGANYGYTF. The CDR3 bases are TGTGCCAGCAGTTACGGAGCTAACTATGGCTACACCTTC.

J is TRBJ1-4 and V is TRBV7-9; D perhaps matches TRBD1 (6 bases). The V and J ends lost 1 base and 6 bases respectively, with 15 bases between them. This CDR3 has 16 residues. The germline CDR1 and CDR2 sequences are SEHNR and FQNEAQ (reference sequence). Here the CDR3 reads CASSLDLRGRDEKLFF. The CDR3 nucleotides read TGTGCCAGCAGCTTAGATCTCCGGGGGCGGGATGAAAAACTGTTTTTT.

This chain links TRBV5-1 with TRBJ1-2, with 9 bases identical to TRBD1. The trim removed 4 bases at V and 8 bases at J, leaving 6 bases unmatched. The CDR3 is 13 amino acids. CDR1 is SGHRS, CDR2 YFSETQ, per germline. This chain's CDR3 is CASSPGQGEGYTF. For the CDR3, the DNA is TGCGCCAGCAGCCCGGGACAGGGAGAGGGCTACACCTTC.

The chain uses TRBV7-2 and TRBJ1-2, with D hard to call. The V gene lost 0 bases and the J gene lost 6 bases, with 14 bases spanning the gap. Germline CDR1 SGHTA, CDR2 FQGNSA. The CDR3 extends over 15 amino acids. CDR3 nucleotide sequence: TGTGCCAGCAGCTTAGCGCTGAGGGTCGAGAATGGCTACACCTTC. As protein: CASSLALRVENGYTF.

The V and J genes are TRBV11-2 and TRBJ2-2; no firm D call. Per the germline V gene, CDR1 is SGHAT and CDR2 is FQNNGV. V was shortened by 8 bases and J by 1 base, with 8 bases between the two germline ends. The CDR3 consists of 13 residues. The CDR3 loop reads CASGIRNTGELFF. The CDR3, as DNA: TGTGCCAGCGGGATCCGGAACACCGGGGAGCTGTTTTTT. The full variable domain, its missing parts supplied by reference TRBV11-2 and TRBJ2-2, is EAGVAQSPRYKIIEKRQSVAFWCNPISGHATLYWYQQILGQGPKLLIQFQNNGVVDDSQLPKDRFSAERLKGVDSTLKIQPAKLEDSAVYLCASGIRNTGELFFGEGSRLTVL.

The chain links TRBV9 to TRBJ2-1; 10 bases fit TRBD2. V dropped 3 bases and J dropped 3; count of bases not matched to a gene: 6. CDR3 length: 16 amino acids. Germline V gene sequence: CDR1 SGDLS, CDR2 YYNGEE. The CDR3 loop is CASSETSGWYYNEQFF. As DNA, the CDR3 is TGTGCCAGCAGCGAGACTAGCGGGTGGTACTACAATGAGCAGTTCTTC.